In its sample, the clone carrying this T cell receptor beta chain was seen many times. Its target is unknown. A single record per CDR3 protein comes from TCRdb applying MiXCR to the 5' RACE reads. In the table there are 350,000 to 550,000 distinct CDR3 sequences, 25% to 30% of which are singletons. These data originate in a study of CD8 T cells in ankylosing spondylitis. Overall study results and limits: A TCR beta motif made of about 8 highly homologous variants seemed typical of ankylosing spondylitis blood.

The sequenced sample consisted of blood, either unsorted or a sorted T cell fraction (not recorded which). This receptor was obtained from a male donor with ankylosing spondylitis.

The CDR3 spells CASAPFNYGYTF. The CDR3 nucleotides are TGTGCCAGCGCTCCCTTCAACTATGGCTACACCTTC. The genes are TRBV28 and TRBJ1-2; unclear D gene. The CDR3 has 12 amino acids. Trimming removed 8 bases from V and 2 bases from J, with 9 bases in between. Germline V CDR1 and CDR2: MDHEN, SYDVKM.